The source of this TCR beta chain is a study of CD8 T cells in Susac syndrome. Random hexamers were used to reverse transcribe the RNA input (roughly 0.5 to 1 ug). Coverage of TCR beta CDR3 amplification by immunoSEQ multiplex PCR extended to 54 Vbeta and 13 Jbeta. TCRdb redid the calling of the immunoSEQ multiplex PCR reads with MiXCR, one entry per CDR3 protein. The data contain about 150,000 distinct CDR3 sequences, roughly 95% of them singletons. Sequencing of TCR beta was undertaken in CD8+ and CD4+ T cells derived from blood. TEMRA cells were FACS-enriched, unlike CD8+ and CD4+ T cells, which were negatively isolated. The CDR3 covers 15 residues. Germline lookup yields CDR1 SNHLY and CDR2 FYNNEI. V was clipped by 4 bases and J by 0 bases, with 13 bases between them.

The origin of this receptor is a human donor with Susac syndrome. The sample was CD4+ T cells from PBMCs. The chain joins TRBV2 to TRBJ2-7; possibly TRBD1 for D (5 bases). CDR3 sequence (DNA): TGTGCCAGCAGTGCGAGGCAGGGATTCTCCTACGAGCAGTACTTC. Amino acids: CASSARQGFSYEQYF. Looking up the rest from reference TRBV2 and TRBJ2-7 gives the full variable domain: EPEVTQTPSHQVTQMGQEVILRCVPISNHLYFYWYRQILGQKVEFLVSFYNNEISEKSEIFDDQFSVERPDGSNFTLKIRSTKLEDSAMYFCASSARQGFSYEQYFGPGTRLTVT.